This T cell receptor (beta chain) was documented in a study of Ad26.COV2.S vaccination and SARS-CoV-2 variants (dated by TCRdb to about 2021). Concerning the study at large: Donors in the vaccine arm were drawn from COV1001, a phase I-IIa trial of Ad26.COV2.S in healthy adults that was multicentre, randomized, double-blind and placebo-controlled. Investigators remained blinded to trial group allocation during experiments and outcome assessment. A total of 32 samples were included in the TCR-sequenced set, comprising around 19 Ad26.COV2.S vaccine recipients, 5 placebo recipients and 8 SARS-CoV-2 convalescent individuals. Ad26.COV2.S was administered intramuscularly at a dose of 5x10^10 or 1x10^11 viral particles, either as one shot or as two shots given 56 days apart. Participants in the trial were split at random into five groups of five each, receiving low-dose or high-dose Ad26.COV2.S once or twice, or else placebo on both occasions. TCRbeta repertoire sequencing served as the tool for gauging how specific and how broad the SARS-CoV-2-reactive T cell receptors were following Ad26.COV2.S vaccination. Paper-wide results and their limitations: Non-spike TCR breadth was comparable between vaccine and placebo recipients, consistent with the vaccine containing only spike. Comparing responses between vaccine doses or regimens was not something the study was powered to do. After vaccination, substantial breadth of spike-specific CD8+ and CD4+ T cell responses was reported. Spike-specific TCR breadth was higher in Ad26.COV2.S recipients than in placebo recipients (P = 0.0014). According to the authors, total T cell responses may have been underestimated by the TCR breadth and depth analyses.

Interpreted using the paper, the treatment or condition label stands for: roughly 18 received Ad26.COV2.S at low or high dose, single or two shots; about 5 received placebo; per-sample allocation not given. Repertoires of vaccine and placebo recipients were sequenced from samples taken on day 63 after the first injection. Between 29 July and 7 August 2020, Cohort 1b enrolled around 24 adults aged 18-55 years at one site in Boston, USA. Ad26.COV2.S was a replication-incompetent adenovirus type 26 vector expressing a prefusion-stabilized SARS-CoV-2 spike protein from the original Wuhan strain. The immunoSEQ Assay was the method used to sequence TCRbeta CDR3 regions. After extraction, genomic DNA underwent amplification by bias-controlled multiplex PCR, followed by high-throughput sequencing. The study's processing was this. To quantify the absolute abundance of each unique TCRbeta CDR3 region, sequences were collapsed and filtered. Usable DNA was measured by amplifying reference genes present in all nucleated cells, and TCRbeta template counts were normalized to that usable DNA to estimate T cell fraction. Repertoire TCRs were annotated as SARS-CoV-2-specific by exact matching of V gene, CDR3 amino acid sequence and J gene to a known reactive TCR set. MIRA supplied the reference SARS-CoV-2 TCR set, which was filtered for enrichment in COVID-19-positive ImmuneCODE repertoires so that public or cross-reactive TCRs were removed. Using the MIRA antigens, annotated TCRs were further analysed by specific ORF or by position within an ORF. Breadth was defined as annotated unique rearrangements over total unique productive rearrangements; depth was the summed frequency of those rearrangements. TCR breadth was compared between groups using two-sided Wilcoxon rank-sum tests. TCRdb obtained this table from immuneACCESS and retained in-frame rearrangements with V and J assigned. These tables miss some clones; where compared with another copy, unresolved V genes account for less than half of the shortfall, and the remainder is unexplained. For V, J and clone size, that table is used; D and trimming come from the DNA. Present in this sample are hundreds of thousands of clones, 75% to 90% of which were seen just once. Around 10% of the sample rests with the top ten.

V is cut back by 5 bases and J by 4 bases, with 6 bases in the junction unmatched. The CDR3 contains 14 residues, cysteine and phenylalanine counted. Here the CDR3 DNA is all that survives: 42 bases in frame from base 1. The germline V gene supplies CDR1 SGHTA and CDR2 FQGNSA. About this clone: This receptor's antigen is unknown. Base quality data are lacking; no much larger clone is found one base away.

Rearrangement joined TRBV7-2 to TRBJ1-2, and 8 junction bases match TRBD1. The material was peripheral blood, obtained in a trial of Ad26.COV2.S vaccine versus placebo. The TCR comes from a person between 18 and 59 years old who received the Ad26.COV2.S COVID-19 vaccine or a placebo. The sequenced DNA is TGTGCCAGCAGCGCCCAGACAGGGGCCTATGGCTACACCTTC. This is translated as CASSAQTGAYGYTF.